This T cell receptor beta chain was sequenced during a study of cytomegalovirus exposure and HLA in healthy donors. Study-wide results and limits: Under in vitro conditions, a few CMV-associated chains were confirmed as specific for CMV antigens.

Germline CDR1 and CDR2: MGHRA and YSYEKL. The CDR3 covers 12 residues. V was cut by 8 bases and J by 4 bases, with 10 bases left in between. With 60 Vbeta and 13 Jbeta primers, the PCR was carried out. This table comes from immunoSEQ multiplex PCR, and its TCRdb copy is limited to in-frame clones, with some not included. In the table there are 130,000 or so clones, around 8.5% of which are singletons. On this clone: Its antigen is not known.

The chain uses TRBV4-1 and TRBJ2-3, with D perhaps matching TRBD2 (7 bases). Sequencing was performed on PBMCs. The clonotype originates from a man aged 35-49 years in good health and CMV-seronegative. The CDR3 DNA is TGCGCCAGCGGGGGGGCCTCAGATACGCAGTATTTT. It codes for CASGGASDTQYF.